This T cell receptor beta chain was documented in a study of T-cell memory formation after mild COVID-19. In the study overall: The two donors had largely donor-specific TCR clusters.

TCRdb redid the calling of the 5' RACE reads with MiXCR, one entry per CDR3 protein. The data show approximately 150,000 distinct CDR3 sequences, around 13% seen once. Whole-study results and caveats: Clones shrinking between day 15 and 85 showed a balanced CD4/CD8 split, and those that grew later tilted toward CD4+. Within pre-infection memory, some responding clones were found, suggesting cross-reactive memory joined.

The length of the CDR3 is 16 residues. The ends lost 5 bases at V and 3 bases at J; junction bases unmatched: 11. Germline V lookup: CDR1 SGHNT, CDR2 YYREEE (reference sequence). This clonotype has a handful of counts. Antigen: not known. This sequence joins TRBV5-4 and TRBJ2-1; 7 bases are a match to TRBD1. The receptor's source is an adult woman who had mild COVID-19 (a few samples of this study predate the infection). Cell type and time point are not known. The source material was PBMCs or a T cell subset sorted from them (not recorded which). The CDR3 is CASSFDSGQSYNEQFF. In DNA form, the CDR3 reads TGTGCCAGCAGTTTTGACTCGGGACAGAGCTACAATGAGCAGTTCTTC. Using reference TRBV5-4 and TRBJ2-1 for the parts outside the CDR3, the full variable domain is ETGVTQSPTHLIKTRGQQVTLRCSSQSGHNTVSWYQQALGQGPQFIFQYYREEENGRGNFPPRFSGLQFPNYSSELNVNALELDDSALYLCASSFDSGQSYNEQFFGPGTRLTVL.